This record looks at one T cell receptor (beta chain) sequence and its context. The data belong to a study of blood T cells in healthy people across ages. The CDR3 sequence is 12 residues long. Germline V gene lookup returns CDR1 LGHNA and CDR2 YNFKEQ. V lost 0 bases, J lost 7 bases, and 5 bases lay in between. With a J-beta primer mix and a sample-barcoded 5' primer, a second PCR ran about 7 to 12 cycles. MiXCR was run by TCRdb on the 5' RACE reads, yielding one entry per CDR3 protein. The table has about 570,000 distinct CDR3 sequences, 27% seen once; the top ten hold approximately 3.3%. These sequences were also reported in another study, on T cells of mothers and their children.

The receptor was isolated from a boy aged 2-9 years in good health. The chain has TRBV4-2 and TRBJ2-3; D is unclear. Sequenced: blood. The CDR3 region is CASSQERNTQYF. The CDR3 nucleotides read TGTGCCAGCAGCCAAGAACGGAATACGCAGTATTTT.